These 14 T cell receptor beta chains share one sample of origin, sequenced in a study of blood T cell repertoires in COVID-19. Measured with immunoSEQ multiplex PCR; TCRdb has only the in-frame clones, and not every one. Altogether about 200,000 clones are present, around 86% being singletons, with the ten largest covering around 5.7%. The sample consisted of PBMCs or T cells enriched from blood (not recorded which). The source is a man aged 35 to 55 with acute COVID-19.

The genes are TRBV6-5 and TRBJ1-2, with D perhaps matching TRBD1 (5 bases). This CDR3 is 13 amino acids long. Looked up from germline, CDR1 is MNHEY and CDR2 is SVGAGI. The V end was cut by 8 bases, the J end by 1 base, with 11 bases between. In DNA form, the CDR3 reads TGTGCCAGCGGGGCAACGAATAACTATGGCTACACCTTC. Translated: CASGATNNYGYTF.

The chain uses TRBV27 and TRBJ1-6; possibly TRBD1 for D (6 bases). V was shortened by 3 bases and J by 7 bases, with 10 bases between the two germline ends. Germline CDR1 and CDR2: MNHEY and SMNVEV (reference sequence). The length of the CDR3 is 14 residues. CDR3 loop: CASSLTGPNSPLHF. The CDR3 DNA is TGTGCCAGCAGTTTGACAGGTCCCAATTCACCCCTCCACTTT.

The chain joins TRBV6-6 to TRBJ2-7, with TRBD1 matching over 8 bases. This CDR3 has 15 residues. Looked up from germline, CDR1 is MNHNY and CDR2 is SVGAGI (reference sequence). The V and J ends lost 7 bases and 1 base, in that order; junction bases with no gene match: 9. CDR3 DNA: TGTGCCAGCACTCCCCTTAGGACAGGGTCCTACGAGCAGTACTTC. Its translation: CASTPLRTGSYEQYF.

The chain is built from TRBV7-3 and TRBJ2-5; D possibly corresponds to TRBD2 (6 bases). This CDR3 spans 15 amino acids. Germline V gene data show CDR1 as SGHTA and CDR2 as FQGTGA. Trimming removed 2 bases from V and 7 bases from J, with 17 bases in between. CDR3 DNA sequence: TGTGCCAGCAGCTTAGCCCCACGGGAGTCGGGGACCCAGTACTTC. It translates to CASSLAPRESGTQYF.

This clone was detected a few times. The V and J genes are TRBV3-1 (or the pseudogene TRBV3-2) and TRBJ1-4; TRBD1 is a possible D gene (6 bases). V was trimmed by 5 bases and J by 8 bases, leaving 12 bases between them. This CDR3 comprises 13 residues. CDR1 and CDR2 from the germline V gene are LGHDT and YNNKEL (reference sequence). The CDR3 reads CASSYTGTEKLFF. The CDR3 DNA reads as TGTGCCAGCAGCTATACAGGGACCGAAAAACTGTTTTTT.

The chain has TRBV27 and TRBJ2-2; D possibly corresponds to TRBD1 (8 bases). This CDR3 is built from 15 residues. V was shortened by 9 bases and J by 5 bases, with 19 bases between the two germline ends. Per germline, CDR1 MNHEY and CDR2 SMNVEV (reference sequence). CDR3 region: CASLEDREGTGELFF. The CDR3 bases are TGTGCCAGTTTAGAGGACAGGGAGGGGACCGGGGAGCTGTTTTTT.

The V and J genes are TRBV25-1 and TRBJ2-7; D is perhaps TRBD2 (6 bases). CDR1 is MGHDK and CDR2 is SYGVNS in the germline V gene. The CDR3 is 15 residues long. Trimming left V 3 bases short and J 5 bases short, with 17 bases between. This CDR3 is CASSELGEDVDEQYF. The CDR3 DNA follows: TGTGCCAGCAGTGAGCTGGGGGAGGATGTGGACGAGCAGTACTTC.

The V and J genes are TRBV5-6 and TRBJ2-2, with TRBD2 as a possible D gene (7 bases). The CDR3 sequence is 15 residues long. Germline-derived CDR1 and CDR2 are SGHDT and YYEEEE. The V end lost 6 bases, the J end lost 5 bases, and 17 bases lay between the germline ends. CDR3 coding DNA: TGTGCCAGCACCCCACGGGGGGCGGAAACCGGGGAGCTGTTTTTT. Translation: CASTPRGAETGELFF.

This chain joins TRBV28 and TRBJ1-1; no definite D call. The germline V and J ends were trimmed by 10 bases and 6 bases, with 21 bases remaining between them. Per the germline V gene, CDR1 is MDHEN and CDR2 is SYDVKM. This CDR3 spans 14 amino acids. The CDR3 region has the DNA TGTGCCACAGACAAAGCGGGGTTTTTTGCTGAAGCTTTCTTT. This translates into CATDKAGFFAEAFF.

The chain employs TRBV19 and TRBJ2-3, with 12 positions matching TRBD2. In germline, CDR1 is LNHDA, CDR2 SQIVND (reference sequence). This CDR3 is built from 17 residues. V shed 5 bases and J 5 bases; nucleotides not matched to a gene: 11. The CDR3 loop reads CASSPRLAGARLDTQYF. The CDR3 DNA sequence: TGTGCCAGTAGTCCCCGACTAGCGGGAGCTAGGTTAGATACGCAGTATTTT. The full variable domain, in which reference TRBV19 and TRBJ2-3 provide the parts outside the CDR3, is DGGITQSPKYLFRKEGQNVTLSCEQNLNHDAMYWYRQDPGQGLRLIYYSQIVNDFQKGDIAEGYSVSREKKESFPLTVTSAQKNPTAFYLCASSPRLAGARLDTQYFGPGTRLTVL.

The gene calls are TRBV2 and TRBJ2-7; possible D gene TRBD2, 5 bases. This CDR3 spans 14 amino acids. Deletions cut 9 bases from V and 1 base from J, with 16 bases between. Per the germline V gene, CDR1 is SNHLY and CDR2 is FYNNEI. The chain's CDR3 is CARSKDGGSYEQYF. CDR3 bases: TGTGCCAGAAGTAAGGACGGAGGATCCTACGAGCAGTACTTC.

V usage is TRBV3-1 (or the pseudogene TRBV3-2) and J usage is TRBJ2-7; 8 bases map to TRBD2. The length of the CDR3 is 13 residues. Germline CDR1 reads LGHDT; CDR2 reads YNNKEL (reference sequence). The V gene end was trimmed by 4 bases and the J gene end by 3 bases; junction bases not matched to a gene: 2. Here the CDR3 reads CASSPGTSYEQYF. The CDR3 bases are TGTGCCAGCAGCCCCGGGACTAGCTACGAGCAGTACTTC.

The rearrangement uses TRBV2 and TRBJ2-5, with 8 bases fitting TRBD2. The germline V gene encodes CDR1 SNHLY and CDR2 FYNNEI. The V segment lost 4 bases and the J segment 4 bases; nucleotides outside the gene matches: 11. The CDR3 has 16 residues. CDR3 nucleotides: TGTGCCAGCAGTGGAGGAGAGGGGCTAGCGGGAGAGACCCAGTACTTC. Protein: CASSGGEGLAGETQYF.

The chain employs TRBV9 and TRBJ2-7, with D hard to call. CDR1 and CDR2 from the germline V gene are SGDLS and YYNGEE. Trimming pared 0 bases from V and 6 bases from J, leaving 4 bases between. The CDR3 spans 11 residues. CDR3: CASSVGGEQYF. Written as DNA, the CDR3 is TGTGCCAGCAGCGTAGGAGGCGAGCAGTACTTC.